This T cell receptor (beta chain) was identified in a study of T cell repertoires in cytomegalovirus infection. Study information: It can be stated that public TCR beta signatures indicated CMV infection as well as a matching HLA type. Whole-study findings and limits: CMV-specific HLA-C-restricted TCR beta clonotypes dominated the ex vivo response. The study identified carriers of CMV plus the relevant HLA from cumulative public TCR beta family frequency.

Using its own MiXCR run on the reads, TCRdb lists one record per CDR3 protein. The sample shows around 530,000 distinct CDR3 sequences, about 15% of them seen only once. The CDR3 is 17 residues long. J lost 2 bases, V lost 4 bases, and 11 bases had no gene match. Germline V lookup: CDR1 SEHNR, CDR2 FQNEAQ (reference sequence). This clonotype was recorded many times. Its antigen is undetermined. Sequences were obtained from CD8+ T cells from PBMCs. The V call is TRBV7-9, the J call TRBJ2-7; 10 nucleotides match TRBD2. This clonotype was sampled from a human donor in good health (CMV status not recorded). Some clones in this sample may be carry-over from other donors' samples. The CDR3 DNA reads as TGTGCCAGCAGCTCTCTCTTATCGGGACTAGCGACCTACGAGCAGTACTTC. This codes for CASSSLLSGLATYEQYF.